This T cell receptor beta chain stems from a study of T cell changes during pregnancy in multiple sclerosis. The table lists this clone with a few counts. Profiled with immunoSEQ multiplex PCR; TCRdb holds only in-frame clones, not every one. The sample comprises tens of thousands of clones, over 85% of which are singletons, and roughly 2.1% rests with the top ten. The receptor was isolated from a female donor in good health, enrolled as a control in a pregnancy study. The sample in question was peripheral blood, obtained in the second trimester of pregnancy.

CDR3 DNA: TGTGCCAGCAGTCAGGGTTGGTTGAACACTGAAGCTTTCTTT. Protein product: CASSQGWLNTEAFF. The rearrangement joins TRBV11-2 to TRBJ1-1; tentatively, D is TRBD1 (5 bases). Germline V gene lookup returns CDR1 SGHAT and CDR2 FQNNGV. This CDR3 has 14 residues. V was clipped by 6 bases and J by 0 bases, with 11 bases between them.